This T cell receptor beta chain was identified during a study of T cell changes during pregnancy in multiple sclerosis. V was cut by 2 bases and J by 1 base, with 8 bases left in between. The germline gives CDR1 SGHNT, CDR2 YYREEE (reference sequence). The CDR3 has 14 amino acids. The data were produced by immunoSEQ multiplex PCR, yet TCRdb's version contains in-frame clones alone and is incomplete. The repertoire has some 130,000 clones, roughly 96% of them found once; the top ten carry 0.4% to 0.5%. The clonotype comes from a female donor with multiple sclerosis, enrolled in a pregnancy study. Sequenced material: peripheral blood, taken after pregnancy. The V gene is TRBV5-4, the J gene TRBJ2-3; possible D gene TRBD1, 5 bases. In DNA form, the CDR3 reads TGTGCCAGCAGCTTCTTGACAGGCACAGATACGCAGTATTTT. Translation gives CASSFLTGTDTQYF.